This entry concerns a single T cell receptor (beta chain). Its antigen is not known. This sample is part of a study of cytomegalovirus exposure and HLA in healthy donors. Whole-study results and caveats: Most TCR sequences were seen very rarely across donors, but some public TCRs occurred in many.

The primer mix had 60 Vbeta and 13 Jbeta primers. Libraries were prepared by immunoSEQ multiplex PCR; TCRdb keeps only in-frame clonotypes and omits some of them. The sample yields about 130,000 clones, around three quarters seen once. With 4 bases removed from V and 0 bases from J, the gap between germline ends came to 11 bases. The CDR3 length is 14 residues. Germline V gene lookup returns CDR1 SGDLS and CDR2 YYNGEE. The chain carries TRBV9 and TRBJ2-7; D is perhaps TRBD1 (6 bases). The sequence derives from a woman aged 40 to 49 in good health and CMV-seropositive. Sequenced material: PBMCs. In DNA, the CDR3 is TGTGCCAGCAGCCCCCGAGGGGGCTCCTACGAGCAGTACTTC. Translating it yields CASSPRGGSYEQYF.